The entry below describes one T cell receptor beta chain. Deletions cut 5 bases from V and 7 bases from J, with 12 bases between. The germline V gene has CDR1 SGHDT and CDR2 YYEEEE. The CDR3 sequence is 12 residues long. Using immunoSEQ multiplex PCR, the repertoire was profiled, and TCRdb retains in-frame clones only, with some absent. This sample has roughly 2,300,000 clones; just under 95% occur once, and the top ten carry more than 0.35%. This entry is derived from a study of shared clonotypes between healthy human individuals. The sequenced sample consisted of naive CD4+ T cells from PBMCs. Subset given: CD45RA+ positively selected. The gene calls are TRBV5-6 and TRBJ1-2, with D possibly TRBD1 on 5 matching bases. The sequence came from a young man in good health. Some clones in this sample may be carry-over from other donors' samples. DNA for the CDR3: TGTGCCAGCAGTCTTTGGGACTCTGGCTACACCTTC. Its translation: CASSLWDSGYTF. Together with reference TRBV5-6 and TRBJ1-2, the CDR3 gives the full variable domain: DAGVTQSPTHLIKTRGQQVTLRCSPKSGHDTVSWYQQALGQGPQFIFQYYEEEERQRGNFPDRFSGHQFPNYSSELNVNALLLGDSALYLCASSLWDSGYTFGSGTRLTVV.